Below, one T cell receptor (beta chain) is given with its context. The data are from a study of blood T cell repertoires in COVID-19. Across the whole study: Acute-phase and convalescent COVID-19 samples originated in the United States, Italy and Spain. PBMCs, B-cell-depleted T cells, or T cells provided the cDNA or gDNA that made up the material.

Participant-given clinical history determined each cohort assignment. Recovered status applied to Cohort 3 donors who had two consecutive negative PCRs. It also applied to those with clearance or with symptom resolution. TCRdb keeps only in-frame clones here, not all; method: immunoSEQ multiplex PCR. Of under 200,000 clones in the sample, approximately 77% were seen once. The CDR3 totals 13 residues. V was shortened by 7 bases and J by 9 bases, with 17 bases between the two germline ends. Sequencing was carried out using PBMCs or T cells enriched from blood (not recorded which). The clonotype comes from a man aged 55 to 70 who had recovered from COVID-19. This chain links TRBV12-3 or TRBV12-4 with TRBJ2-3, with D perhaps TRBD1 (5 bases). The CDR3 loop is CASTTEAAGTQYF. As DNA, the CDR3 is TGTGCCAGCACTACCGAGGCCGCAGGGACGCAGTATTTT.